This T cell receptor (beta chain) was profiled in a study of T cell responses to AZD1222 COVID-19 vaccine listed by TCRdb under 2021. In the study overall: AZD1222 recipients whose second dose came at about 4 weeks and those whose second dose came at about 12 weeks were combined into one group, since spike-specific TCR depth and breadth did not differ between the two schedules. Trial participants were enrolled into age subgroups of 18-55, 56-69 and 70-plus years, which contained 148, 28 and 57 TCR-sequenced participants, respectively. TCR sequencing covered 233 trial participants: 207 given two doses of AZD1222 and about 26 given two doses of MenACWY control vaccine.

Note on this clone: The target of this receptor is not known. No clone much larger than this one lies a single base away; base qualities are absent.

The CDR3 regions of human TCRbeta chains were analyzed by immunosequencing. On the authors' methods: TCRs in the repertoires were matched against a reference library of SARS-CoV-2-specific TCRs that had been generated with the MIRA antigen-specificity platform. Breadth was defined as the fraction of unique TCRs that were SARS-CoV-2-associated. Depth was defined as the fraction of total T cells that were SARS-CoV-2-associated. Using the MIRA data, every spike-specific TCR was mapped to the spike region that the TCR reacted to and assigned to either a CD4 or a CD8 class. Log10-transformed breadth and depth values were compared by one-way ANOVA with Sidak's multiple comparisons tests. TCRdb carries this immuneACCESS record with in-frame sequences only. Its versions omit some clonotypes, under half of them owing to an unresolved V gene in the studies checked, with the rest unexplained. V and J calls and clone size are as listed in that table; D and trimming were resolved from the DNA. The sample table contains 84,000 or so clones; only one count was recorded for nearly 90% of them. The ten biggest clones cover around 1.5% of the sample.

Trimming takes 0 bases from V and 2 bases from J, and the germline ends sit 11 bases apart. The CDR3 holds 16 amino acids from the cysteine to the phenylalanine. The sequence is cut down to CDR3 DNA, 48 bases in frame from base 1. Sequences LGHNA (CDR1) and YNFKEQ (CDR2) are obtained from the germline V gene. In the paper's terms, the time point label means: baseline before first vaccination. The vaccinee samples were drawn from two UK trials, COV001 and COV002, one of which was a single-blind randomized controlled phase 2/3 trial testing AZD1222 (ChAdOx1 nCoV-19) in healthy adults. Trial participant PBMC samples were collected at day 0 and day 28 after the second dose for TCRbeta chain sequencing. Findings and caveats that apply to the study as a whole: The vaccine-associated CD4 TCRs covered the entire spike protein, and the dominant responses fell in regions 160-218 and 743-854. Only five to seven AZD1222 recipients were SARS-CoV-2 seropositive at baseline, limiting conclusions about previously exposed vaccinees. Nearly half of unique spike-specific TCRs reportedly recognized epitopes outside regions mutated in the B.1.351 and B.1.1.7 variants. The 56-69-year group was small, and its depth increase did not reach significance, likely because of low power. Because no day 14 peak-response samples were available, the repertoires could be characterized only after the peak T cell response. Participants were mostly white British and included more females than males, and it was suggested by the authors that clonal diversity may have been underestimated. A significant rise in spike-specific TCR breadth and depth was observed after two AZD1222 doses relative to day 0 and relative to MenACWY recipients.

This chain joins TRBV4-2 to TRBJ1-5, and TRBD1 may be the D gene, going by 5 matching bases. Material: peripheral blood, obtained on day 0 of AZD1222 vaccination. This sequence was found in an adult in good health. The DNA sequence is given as TGTGCCAGCAGCCAAGATCGACAGTCCGGCAATCAGCCCCAGCATTTT. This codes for CASSQDRQSGNQPQHF.